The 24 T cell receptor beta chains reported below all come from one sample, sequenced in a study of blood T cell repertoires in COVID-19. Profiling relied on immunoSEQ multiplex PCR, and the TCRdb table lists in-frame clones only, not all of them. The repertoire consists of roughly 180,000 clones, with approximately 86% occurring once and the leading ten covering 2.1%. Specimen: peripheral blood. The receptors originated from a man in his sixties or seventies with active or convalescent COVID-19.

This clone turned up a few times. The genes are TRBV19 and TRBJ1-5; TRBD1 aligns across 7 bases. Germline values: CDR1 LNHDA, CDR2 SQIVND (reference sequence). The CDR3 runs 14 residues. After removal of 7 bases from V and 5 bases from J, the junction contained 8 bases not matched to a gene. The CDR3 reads CASTGQARDQPQHF. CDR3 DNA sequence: TGTGCCAGTACCGGACAGGCCAGGGATCAGCCCCAGCATTTT.

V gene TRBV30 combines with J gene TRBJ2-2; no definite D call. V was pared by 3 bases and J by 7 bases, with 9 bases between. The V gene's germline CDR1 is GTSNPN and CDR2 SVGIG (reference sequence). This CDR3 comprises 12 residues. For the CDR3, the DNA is TGTGCCTGGAGAGAGTTTTTCGGGGAGCTGTTTTTT. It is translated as CAWREFFGELFF.

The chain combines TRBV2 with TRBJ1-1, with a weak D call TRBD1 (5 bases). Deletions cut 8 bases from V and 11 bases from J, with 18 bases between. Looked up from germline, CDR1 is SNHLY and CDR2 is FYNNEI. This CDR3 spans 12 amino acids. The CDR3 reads CASQVGGACAFF. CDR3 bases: TGTGCCAGCCAGGTCGGTGGGGCCTGCGCTTTCTTT.

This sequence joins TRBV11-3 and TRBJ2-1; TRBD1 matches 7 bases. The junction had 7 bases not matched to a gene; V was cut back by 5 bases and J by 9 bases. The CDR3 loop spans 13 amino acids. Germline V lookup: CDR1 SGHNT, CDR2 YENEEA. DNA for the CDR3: TGTGCCAGCAGCCCCCAGGGGGATGGTGAGCAGTTCTTC. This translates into CASSPQGDGEQFF. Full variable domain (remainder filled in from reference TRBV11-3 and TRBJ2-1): EAGVVQSPRYKIIEKKQPVAFWCNPISGHNTLYWYLQNLGQGPELLIRYENEEAVDDSQLPKDRFSAERLKGVDSTLKIQPAELGDSAVYLCASSPQGDGEQFFGPGTRLTVL.

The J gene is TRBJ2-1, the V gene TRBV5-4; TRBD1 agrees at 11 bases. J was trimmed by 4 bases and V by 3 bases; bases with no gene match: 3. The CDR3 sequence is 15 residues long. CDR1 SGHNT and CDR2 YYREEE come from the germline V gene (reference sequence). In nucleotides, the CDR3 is TGTGCCAGCAGCTCCGGGGACAGGGGGTACAATGAGCAGTTCTTC. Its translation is CASSSGDRGYNEQFF.

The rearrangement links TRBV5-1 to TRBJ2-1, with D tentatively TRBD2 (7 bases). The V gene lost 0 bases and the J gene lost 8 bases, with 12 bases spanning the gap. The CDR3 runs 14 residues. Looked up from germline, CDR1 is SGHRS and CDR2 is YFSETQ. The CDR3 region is CASSLEGGADEQFF. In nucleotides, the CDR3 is TGCGCCAGCAGCTTGGAGGGGGGGGCTGATGAGCAGTTCTTC.

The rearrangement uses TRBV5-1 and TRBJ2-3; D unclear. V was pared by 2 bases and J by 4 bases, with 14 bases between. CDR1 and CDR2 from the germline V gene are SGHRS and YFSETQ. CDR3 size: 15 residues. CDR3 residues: CASSFGSGYSDTQYF. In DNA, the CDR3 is TGCGCCAGCAGCTTCGGTAGTGGTTACTCAGATACGCAGTATTTT.

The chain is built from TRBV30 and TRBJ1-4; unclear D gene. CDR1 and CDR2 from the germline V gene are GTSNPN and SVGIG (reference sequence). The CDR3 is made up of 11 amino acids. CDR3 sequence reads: CAPRGSEKLFF. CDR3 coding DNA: TGTGCTCCCCGCGGTAGTGAAAAACTGTTTTTT.

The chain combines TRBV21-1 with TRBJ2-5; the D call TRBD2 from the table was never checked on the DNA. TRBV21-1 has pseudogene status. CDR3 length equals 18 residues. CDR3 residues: CASSTPPSSGGFQETQYF. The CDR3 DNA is TGTGCCAGCAGCACTCCCCCGTCTAGCGGGGGTTTCCAAGAGACCCAGTACTTC.

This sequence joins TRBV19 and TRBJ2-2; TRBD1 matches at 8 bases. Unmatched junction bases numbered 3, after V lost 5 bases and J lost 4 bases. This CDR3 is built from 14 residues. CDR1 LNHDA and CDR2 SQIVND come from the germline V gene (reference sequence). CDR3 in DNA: TGTGCCAGTAGTTCCACAGGGGGCACCGGGGAGCTGTTTTTT. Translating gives CASSSTGGTGELFF.

The CDR3 reads CASSRGEGAGETQYF. CDR3 nucleotide sequence: TGTGCCAGCAGCAGGGGAGAGGGGGCTGGGGAGACCCAGTACTTC. The chain employs TRBV11-3 and TRBJ2-5, with 7 bases aligning to TRBD1. CDR1 is SGHNT and CDR2 is YENEEA in the germline V gene. The CDR3 has 15 residues. The V and J ends lost 5 bases and 5 bases, in that order; junction bases with no gene match: 11.

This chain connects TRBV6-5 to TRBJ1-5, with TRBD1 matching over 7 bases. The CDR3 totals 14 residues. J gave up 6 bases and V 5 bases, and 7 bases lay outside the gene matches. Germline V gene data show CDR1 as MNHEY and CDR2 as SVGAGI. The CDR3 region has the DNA TGTGCCAGCAGTCGAACAGGGGCGGCTCAGCCCCAGCATTTT. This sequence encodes CASSRTGAAQPQHF.

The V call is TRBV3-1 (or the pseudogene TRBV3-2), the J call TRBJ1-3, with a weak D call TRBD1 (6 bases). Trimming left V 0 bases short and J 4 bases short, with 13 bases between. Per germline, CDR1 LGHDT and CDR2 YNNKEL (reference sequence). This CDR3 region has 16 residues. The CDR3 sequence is CASSQEGWGLGNTIYF. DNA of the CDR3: TGTGCCAGCAGCCAAGAGGGTTGGGGGCTCGGAAACACCATATATTTT.

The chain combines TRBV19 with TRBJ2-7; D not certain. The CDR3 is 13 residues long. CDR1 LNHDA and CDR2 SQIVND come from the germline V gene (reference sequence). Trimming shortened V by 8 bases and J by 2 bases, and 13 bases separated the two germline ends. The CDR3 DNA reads TGTGCCAGTGGAGCCGGCGGTACCTACGAGCAGTACTTC. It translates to CASGAGGTYEQYF.

The CDR3 sequence: CATSREGSQETQYF. The CDR3 nucleotides are TGTGCCACCAGCAGAGAGGGCAGCCAAGAGACCCAGTACTTC. The chain links TRBV15 to TRBJ2-5; D unclear. V lost 0 bases, J lost 1 base, and 6 bases lay in between. The CDR3 is 14 residues long. Germline CDR1 is LNHNV and CDR2 is YYDKDF (reference sequence). Complete variable domain (other parts from reference TRBV15 and TRBJ2-5): DAMVIQNPRYQVTQFGKPVTLSCSQTLNHNVMYWYQQKSSQAPKLLFHYYDKDFNNEADTPDNFQSRRPNTSFCFLDIRSPGLGDTAMYLCATSREGSQETQYFGPGTRLLVL.

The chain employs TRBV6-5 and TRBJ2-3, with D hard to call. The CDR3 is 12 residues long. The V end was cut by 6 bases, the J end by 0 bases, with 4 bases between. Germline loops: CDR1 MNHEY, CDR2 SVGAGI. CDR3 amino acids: CASRRSTDTQYF. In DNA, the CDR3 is TGTGCCAGCAGGCGGAGCACAGATACGCAGTATTTT.

CDR3 protein: CASRLTGAGPQHF. CDR3 bases: TGTGCCAGCAGGCTGACAGGCGCAGGGCCCCAGCATTTT. The chain links TRBV5-8 to TRBJ1-5; tentatively, D is TRBD1 (6 bases). Germline CDR1 and CDR2: SGHTS and YDEGEE. V was pared by 5 bases and J by 9 bases, with 15 bases between. This CDR3 region has 13 residues.

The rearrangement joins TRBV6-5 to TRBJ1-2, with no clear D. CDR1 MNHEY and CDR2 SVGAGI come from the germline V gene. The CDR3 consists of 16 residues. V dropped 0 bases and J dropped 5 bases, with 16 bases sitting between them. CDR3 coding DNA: TGTGCCAGCAGTTACTCGGAGGGCAGCCTTAGGTATGGCTACACCTTC. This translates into CASSYSEGSLRYGYTF.

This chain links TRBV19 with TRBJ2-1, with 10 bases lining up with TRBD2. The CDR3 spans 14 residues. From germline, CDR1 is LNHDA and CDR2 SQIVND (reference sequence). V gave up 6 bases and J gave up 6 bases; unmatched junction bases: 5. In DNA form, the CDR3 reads TGTGCCAGTAGCATACTAGCGGGACGCAATGAGCAGTTCTTC. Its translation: CASSILAGRNEQFF.

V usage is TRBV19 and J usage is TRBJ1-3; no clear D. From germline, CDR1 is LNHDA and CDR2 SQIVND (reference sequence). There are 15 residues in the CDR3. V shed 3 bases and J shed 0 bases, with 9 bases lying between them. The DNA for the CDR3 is TGTGCCAGTAGTATTTACGGGAGCTCTGGAAACACCATATATTTT. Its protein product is CASSIYGSSGNTIYF.

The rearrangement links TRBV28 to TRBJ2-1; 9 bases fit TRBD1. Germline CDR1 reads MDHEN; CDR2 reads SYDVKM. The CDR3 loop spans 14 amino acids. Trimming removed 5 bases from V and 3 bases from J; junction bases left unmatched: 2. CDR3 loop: CASSPGQGYNEQFF. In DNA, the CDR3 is TGTGCCAGCAGTCCGGGACAGGGCTACAATGAGCAGTTCTTC.

CDR3 sequence reads: CASSPGGNTGELFF. DNA of the CDR3: TGTGCCAGCAGCCCCGGGGGAAACACCGGGGAGCTGTTTTTT. The chain carries TRBV7-2 and TRBJ2-2; tentatively, D is TRBD2 (6 bases). CDR1 is SGHTA and CDR2 is FQGNSA in the germline V gene. The CDR3 has 14 amino acids. Trimming stripped 5 bases from V and 2 bases from J, with 9 bases between. The entire variable domain, with the rest obtained from reference TRBV7-2 and TRBJ2-2, is as follows: GAGVSQSPSNKVTEKGKDVELRCDPISGHTALYWYRQSLGQGLEFLIYFQGNSAPDKSGLPSDRFSAERTGGSVSTLTIQRTQQEDSAVYLCASSPGGNTGELFFGEGSRLTVL.

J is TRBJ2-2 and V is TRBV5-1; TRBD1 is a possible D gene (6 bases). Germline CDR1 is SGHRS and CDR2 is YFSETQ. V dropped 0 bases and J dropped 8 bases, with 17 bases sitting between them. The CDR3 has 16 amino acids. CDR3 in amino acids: CASSLVLTGISGELFF. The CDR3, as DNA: TGCGCCAGCAGCTTGGTGTTGACAGGAATTTCAGGGGAGCTGTTTTTT.

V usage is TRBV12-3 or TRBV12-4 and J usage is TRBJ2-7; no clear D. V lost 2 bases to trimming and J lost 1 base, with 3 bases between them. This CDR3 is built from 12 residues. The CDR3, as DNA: TGTGCCAGCAGTTTACAGTCCTACGAGCAGTACTTC. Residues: CASSLQSYEQYF.